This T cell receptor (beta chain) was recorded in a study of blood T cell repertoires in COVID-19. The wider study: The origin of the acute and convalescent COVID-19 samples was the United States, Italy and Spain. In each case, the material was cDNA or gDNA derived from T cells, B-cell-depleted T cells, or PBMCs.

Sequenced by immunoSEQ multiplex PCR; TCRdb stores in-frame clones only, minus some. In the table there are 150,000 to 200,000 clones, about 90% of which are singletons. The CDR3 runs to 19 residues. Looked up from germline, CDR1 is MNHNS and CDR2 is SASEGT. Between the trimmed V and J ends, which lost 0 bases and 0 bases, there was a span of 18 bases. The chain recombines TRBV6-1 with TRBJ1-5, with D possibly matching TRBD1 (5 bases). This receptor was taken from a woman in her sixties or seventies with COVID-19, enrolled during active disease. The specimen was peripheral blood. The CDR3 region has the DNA TGTGCCAGCAGTGAAGCCCTCACTCAGGGCTCATATAGCAATCAGCCCCAGCATTTT. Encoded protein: CASSEALTQGSYSNQPQHF.